This TCR beta chain was identified during a study of blood T cell repertoires in COVID-19. At the level of the study: The United States, Italy and Spain were the sources of the acute and convalescent COVID-19 samples.

Original processing notes: The assay estimated nucleated cells by amplifying reference gene primers. Libraries were prepared by immunoSEQ multiplex PCR; TCRdb keeps only in-frame clonotypes and omits some of them. The DNA was the basis for D and trimming; V, J and clone size are from that table. The data hold a few hundred thousand clones, with more than 70% observed a single time. The CDR3 has 18 residues. The germline CDR1 and CDR2 sequences are SGHTA and FQGNSA. With 5 bases clipped from V and 2 bases from J, the junction kept 8 bases outside the gene matches. The TCR originated in a woman between 18 and 30 years old who had recovered from COVID-19. The V call is TRBV7-2, the J call TRBJ2-2, with 13 bases matching TRBD2. Sequenced material: PBMCs or T cells enriched from blood (not recorded which). Written as DNA, the CDR3 is TGTGCCAGCAGCCCCGGGACTAGCGGGGCGTATAACACCGGGGAGCTGTTTTTT. Encoded protein: CASSPGTSGAYNTGELFF.